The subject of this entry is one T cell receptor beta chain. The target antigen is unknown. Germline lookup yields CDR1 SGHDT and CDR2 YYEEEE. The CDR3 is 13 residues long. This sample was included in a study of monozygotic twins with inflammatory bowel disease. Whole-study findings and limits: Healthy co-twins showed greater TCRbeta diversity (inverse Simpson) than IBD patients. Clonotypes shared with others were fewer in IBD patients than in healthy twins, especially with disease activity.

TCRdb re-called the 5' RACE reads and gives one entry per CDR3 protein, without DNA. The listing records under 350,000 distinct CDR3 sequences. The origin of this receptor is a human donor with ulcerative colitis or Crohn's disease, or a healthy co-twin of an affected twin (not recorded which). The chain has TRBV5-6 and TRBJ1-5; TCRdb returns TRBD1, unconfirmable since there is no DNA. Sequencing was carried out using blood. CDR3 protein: CASSADRDRAQHF.